These T cell receptor beta chains were read from a single sample in a study of post-analysis software for immune sequencing data. TCRdb re-derived calls from the PCR reads in MiXCR, one entry per CDR3 protein. The sample has hundreds of thousands of distinct CDR3 sequences, around 50% seen once; the top ten hold over 4%. The specimen sequenced was blood. The receptors here all came from a girl aged 5-17 years with multiple sclerosis. The CDR3 runs from the conserved cysteine through the conserved F or W. The D gene is left open where the match is weak. For some rows the clone size is stated as once, few or many, or as a class when expanded; others skip it.

size: few; V: TRBV29-1; J: TRBJ2-5; D: NA; DNA: TGCAGCGTTGATCTAGCAGGAGAGACCCGGTACTTC; CDR3: CSVDLAGETRYF
size: NA; V: TRBV5-6; J: TRBJ2-1; D: NA; DNA: TGTGCCAGCAGCTTGGCCGGGTCAGGGATCTACAATGAGCAGTTCTTC; CDR3: CASSLAGSGIYNEQFF
size: once; V: TRBV12-3/TRBV12-4; J: TRBJ1-2; D: TRBD1; DNA: TGTGCCAGCAGACCGGACAGGGGGCCTGGCTATGGCTACACCTTC; CDR3: CASRPDRGPGYGYTF
size: NA; V: TRBV29-1; J: TRBJ2-1; D: TRBD2; DNA: TGCAGCGGCCTGGGAGGGCACAATGAGCAGTTCTTC; CDR3: CSGLGGHNEQFF
size: NA; V: TRBV9; J: TRBJ1-1; D: TRBD1; DNA: TGTGCCAGCAGCGCAGGGAGACAGGGGAGGAACACTGAAGCTTTCTTT; CDR3: CASSAGRQGRNTEAFF
size: once; V: TRBV5-1; J: TRBJ1-2; D: NA; DNA: TGCGCCAGCAGCTTTACAGGTGTCAGCTATGGCTACACCTTC; CDR3: CASSFTGVSYGYTF
size: NA; V: TRBV7-6; J: TRBJ2-5; D: TRBD2; DNA: TGTGCCAGCAGCTTAGCGCGACTAGCTGAGACCCAGTACTTC; CDR3: CASSLARLAETQYF
size: NA; V: TRBV20-1; J: TRBJ1-2; D: TRBD1; DNA: TGCAGTGCTAGAGGGGCCGGACAGGGGTCAGGGGGCTACACCTTC; CDR3: CSARGAGQGSGGYTF
size: few; V: TRBV20-1; J: TRBJ2-7; D: NA; DNA: TGCAGTGCTAGTATAGGGCAGGGGAACGAGCAGTACTTC; CDR3: CSASIGQGNEQYF
size: NA; V: TRBV20-1; J: TRBJ2-7; D: TRBD2; DNA: TGCAGTGCTGCGGCTAGCGGACGTTACGAGCAGTACTTC; CDR3: CSAAASGRYEQYF